The source of this TCR beta chain is a study of cytomegalovirus exposure and HLA in healthy donors. Study at large: Membership in the Caucasian-associated ancestry cluster was found for about 84% of approximately 380 genotyped donors. Study findings and constraints: A classifier reportedly called cytomegalovirus status with high sensitivity and specificity. Several of the most significant clusters were apparently associated with common viral pathogens in a later analysis.

At collection, donors were nominally healthy, but unrecorded immune exposures were probable. The CDR3 is made up of 13 amino acids. Germline loops: CDR1 SQVTM, CDR2 ANQGSEA. Trimming removed 3 bases at V and 2 bases at J, with 8 bases between. With regard to this clone: Antigen: not known.

Primers included in the PCR were 60 Vbeta and 13 Jbeta primers. Produced via immunoSEQ multiplex PCR; TCRdb's table is partial and in-frame only. Seen here are around 200,000 clones, around four fifths observed once, and the top ten hold 3.7%. The chain uses TRBV29-1 and TRBJ1-5; D ambiguous. The material sequenced was PBMCs. The TCR comes from a woman aged 55-69 years in good health and CMV-seropositive. The CDR3 nucleotides read TGCAGCGTTGACGAGGGCGGCAATCAGCCCCAGCATTTT. It yields the protein CSVDEGGNQPQHF.